The sequence of this T cell receptor (beta chain) was determined in a study of shared clonotypes between healthy human individuals. Whole-study context: Each donor had three CD4 naive, three CD4 memory, two CD8 naive and one CD8 memory plate.

Naive CD8 populations comprised CD45RO-negative cells positively selected for CCR7, excluding terminally differentiated effector memory CD45RA+ cells. The DNA input per sorted-subset replicate PCR was 150 to 200 ng, corresponding to 25,000 to 35,000 T cell genomes. The method was immunoSEQ multiplex PCR; TCRdb's version includes in-frame clones alone and lacks a portion of them. The sample consists of under 1 million clones, 92% of them appearing once. Findings of the study overall: Larger richness was generally estimated for naive than memory subsets. Generation probabilities were higher for clonotypes shared across all four sorted-subset donors than for unshared ones.

V dropped 4 bases and J dropped 7 bases, with 8 bases sitting between them. The CDR3 has 12 amino acids. From germline, CDR1 is LGHNA and CDR2 YSLEER. This clone has more than one count but fewer than ten. Its antigen is undetermined. The sequence derives from a man younger than 45 in good health. The chain links TRBV4-3 to TRBJ2-1; no clear D. Sequenced input: naive CD8+ T cells sorted from blood. The CDR3, as DNA: TGCGCCAGCAGCCCCGACTCGAATGAGCAGTTCTTC. Its protein product is CASSPDSNEQFF.